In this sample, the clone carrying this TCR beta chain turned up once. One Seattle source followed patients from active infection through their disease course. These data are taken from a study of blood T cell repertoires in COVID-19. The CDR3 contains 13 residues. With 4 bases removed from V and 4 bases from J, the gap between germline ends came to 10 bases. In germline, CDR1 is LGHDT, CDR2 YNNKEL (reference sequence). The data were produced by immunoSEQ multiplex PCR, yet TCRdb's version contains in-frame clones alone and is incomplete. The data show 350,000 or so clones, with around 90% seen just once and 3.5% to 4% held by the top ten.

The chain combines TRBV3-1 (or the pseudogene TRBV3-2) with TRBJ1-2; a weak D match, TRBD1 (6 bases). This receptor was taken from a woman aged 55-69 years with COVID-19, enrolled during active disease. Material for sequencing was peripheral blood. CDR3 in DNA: TGTGCCAGCAGCCCAGGACAGATCTATGGCTACACCTTC. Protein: CASSPGQIYGYTF.